This T cell receptor (beta chain) stems from a study of T-cell memory formation after mild COVID-19. Study overall: The two donors had largely donor-specific TCR clusters.

In this sample, this clonotype turned up many times. The antigen remains unidentified. The CDR3 runs to 16 residues. J lost 3 bases, V lost 5 bases, and 10 bases had no gene match. CDR1 is SGHTA, CDR2 FQGNSA, per germline. Using its own MiXCR run on the 5' RACE reads, TCRdb lists one record per CDR3 protein. The table has about 400,000 distinct CDR3 sequences, about 24% seen once. General study findings and limits: CD4+ contracting clones lay mainly in CM and EM, CD8+ ones in EMRA. Whether second-wave clones peaking at day 37 were SARS-CoV-2 specific went unconfirmed.

Sequencing was done on a sample of PBMCs or a T cell subset sorted from them (not recorded which). The sequence was obtained from an adult woman who had mild COVID-19 (a few samples of this study predate the infection). Cell type and time point are not known. The gene calls are TRBV7-2 and TRBJ1-1, with 9 bases that match TRBD1. CDR3 loop: CASSLGQGVGYTEAFF. Here the CDR3 DNA reads TGTGCCAGCAGCCTGGGACAGGGAGTGGGATACACTGAAGCTTTCTTT.